This is a list of T cell receptor beta chains from one sample in a study of early T cells in non-severe SARS-CoV-2 infection. A single record per CDR3 protein comes from TCRdb applying MiXCR to the 5' RACE reads. The sample lists tens of thousands of distinct CDR3 sequences, about 12% occurring once. The sequenced material came from whole blood. These receptors were taken from an adult who was a healthcare worker with PCR-confirmed SARS-CoV-2 infection or an uninfected control (not recorded which). The CDR3 runs from the conserved cysteine through the conserved F or W. Fields, in order: clone size, D gene, V gene, J gene, CDR3 length, CDR3 protein, CDR3 DNA. The D gene is left open where the match is weak. Clone size appears in some rows only: once, few, many, or a class for an expanded clone.

clone size: few; D gene: .; V gene: TRBV10-3; J gene: TRBJ1-1; CDR3 length: 13; CDR3 protein: CAARDLMNTEAFF; CDR3 DNA: TGTGCCGCCCGGGACTTGATGAACACTGAAGCTTTCTTT
clone size: .; D gene: .; V gene: TRBV7-9; J gene: TRBJ1-2; CDR3 length: 14; CDR3 protein: CASSSTDGNYGYTF; CDR3 DNA: TGTGCCAGCAGCTCCACGGACGGAAACTATGGCTACACCTTC
clone size: .; D gene: .; V gene: TRBV29-1; J gene: TRBJ2-5; CDR3 length: 13; CDR3 protein: CSVSKGGQETQYF; CDR3 DNA: TGCAGCGTGTCAAAGGGCGGCCAAGAGACCCAGTACTTC
clone size: few; D gene: TRBD2; V gene: TRBV20-1; J gene: TRBJ2-1; CDR3 length: 15; CDR3 protein: CSAPQTSGTYNEQFF; CDR3 DNA: TGCAGTGCTCCACAGACTAGCGGAACCTACAATGAGCAGTTCTTC
clone size: .; D gene: TRBD2; V gene: TRBV12-3/TRBV12-4; J gene: TRBJ2-7; CDR3 length: 14; CDR3 protein: CASSFSSGYYEQYF; CDR3 DNA: TGTGCCAGCAGTTTTTCTAGCGGGTACTACGAGCAGTACTTC
clone size: .; D gene: TRBD2; V gene: TRBV20-1; J gene: TRBJ2-2; CDR3 length: 17; CDR3 protein: CSVRGTSGSLPSGELFF; CDR3 DNA: TGCAGTGTCCGCGGGACTAGCGGGAGTCTTCCCAGCGGGGAGCTGTTTTTT
clone size: many; D gene: .; V gene: TRBV7-3; J gene: TRBJ1-2; CDR3 length: 15; CDR3 protein: CASSLNGGLTYGYTF; CDR3 DNA: TGTGCCAGCAGCTTAAATGGCGGGCTAACCTATGGCTACACCTTC
clone size: .; D gene: TRBD1; V gene: TRBV6-5; J gene: TRBJ1-2; CDR3 length: 16; CDR3 protein: CASSYSRGGPLYGYTF; CDR3 DNA: TGTGCCAGCAGTTACTCGCGAGGGGGCCCCCTCTATGGCTACACCTTC
clone size: once; D gene: .; V gene: TRBV11-2; J gene: TRBJ2-5; CDR3 length: 16; CDR3 protein: CASSLGFAINQETQYF; CDR3 DNA: TGTGCCAGCAGTCTAGGATTTGCCATAAACCAAGAGACCCAGTACTTC
clone size: .; D gene: .; V gene: TRBV27; J gene: TRBJ1-2; CDR3 length: 13; CDR3 protein: CASSLGSNYGYTF; CDR3 DNA: TGTGCCAGCAGTTTAGGCAGTAACTATGGCTACACCTTC
clone size: many; D gene: TRBD1; V gene: TRBV6-1; J gene: TRBJ2-7; CDR3 length: 14; CDR3 protein: CASSIRDSSYEQYF; CDR3 DNA: TGTGCCAGCAGTATCCGGGACAGCAGTTACGAGCAGTACTTC
clone size: .; D gene: .; V gene: TRBV5-1; J gene: TRBJ1-4; CDR3 length: 13; CDR3 protein: CASSYLANEKLFF; CDR3 DNA: TGCGCCAGCAGCTATTTGGCTAATGAAAAACTGTTTTTT
clone size: .; D gene: .; V gene: TRBV4-1; J gene: TRBJ2-5; CDR3 length: 15; CDR3 protein: CASSQDSARLETQYF; CDR3 DNA: TGCGCCAGCAGCCAAGATTCAGCTAGATTAGAGACCCAGTACTTC
clone size: .; D gene: TRBD1; V gene: TRBV5-1; J gene: TRBJ1-6; CDR3 length: 16; CDR3 protein: CASSLLDRGRNSPLHF; CDR3 DNA: TGCGCCAGCAGCTTACTTGACAGGGGAAGGAATTCACCCCTCCACTTT
clone size: many; D gene: .; V gene: TRBV27; J gene: TRBJ1-5; CDR3 length: 14; CDR3 protein: CASSLAGTAQPQHF; CDR3 DNA: TGTGCCAGCAGTTTGGCGGGGACCGCTCAGCCCCAGCATTTT
clone size: .; D gene: .; V gene: TRBV3-1; J gene: TRBJ1-2; CDR3 length: 15; CDR3 protein: CASSQEGTISEGYTF; CDR3 DNA: TGTGCCAGCAGCCAAGAGGGGACAATCTCGGAAGGCTACACCTTC